The 17 T cell receptor beta chains below were found in one sample sequenced in a study of blood T cell repertoires in COVID-19. Only in-frame clones appear in the TCRdb table, and some are missing; sequencing was by immunoSEQ multiplex PCR. The sample holds 35,000 to 50,000 clones, 80% to 90% seen once. The sequenced sample consisted of peripheral blood. These receptors came from a man aged 55 to 69 in a cohort sampled during active COVID-19.

This CDR3 reads CASTRGGELFF. The CDR3 DNA reads TGTGCCAGCACGCGGGGGGGGGAGCTGTTTTTT. The rearrangement uses TRBV12-3 or TRBV12-4 and TRBJ2-2, with TRBD2 matching 7 bases. V dropped 7 bases and J dropped 8; count of bases not matched to a gene: 1. The CDR3 has 11 residues.

The chain joins TRBV5-8 to TRBJ1-1, with D tentatively TRBD1 (5 bases). The CDR3 has 16 residues. Trimming took 4 bases from V and 1 from J, leaving 17 bases between them. Per the germline V gene, CDR1 is SGHTS and CDR2 is YDEGEE. The CDR3 sequence is CASSLGRGRPNTEAFF. Written as DNA, the CDR3 is TGTGCCAGCAGCCTTGGGAGGGGACGGCCGAACACTGAAGCTTTCTTT.

This sequence joins TRBV19 and TRBJ1-2; tentative D call: TRBD1 (6 bases). Germline-derived CDR1 and CDR2 are LNHDA and SQIVND (reference sequence). Trimming left V 6 bases short and J 0 bases short, with 17 bases between. The length of the CDR3 is 16 residues. CDR3 coding DNA: TGTGCCAGTAGACCACAACAGGGACTAGCTAACTATGGCTACACCTTC. Residues: CASRPQQGLANYGYTF.

The chain has TRBV9 and TRBJ2-7; D gene ambiguous. Trimming pared 0 bases from V and 2 bases from J, leaving 9 bases between. From germline, CDR1 is SGDLS and CDR2 YYNGEE. The CDR3 is 14 amino acids. The CDR3 DNA is TGTGCCAGCAGCGTAGCTACCGGAGCCTACGAGCAGTACTTC. It yields the protein CASSVATGAYEQYF.

This clone was seen a handful of times. This chain connects TRBV28 to TRBJ2-7, with 11 bases matching TRBD1. Germline CDR1 MDHEN, CDR2 SYDVKM. The CDR3 runs to 15 residues. V lost 5 bases to trimming and J lost 5 bases; unmatched junction nucleotides: 8. DNA of the CDR3: TGTGCCAGCAGTATTGCGAGGACAGGGGGCCACGAGCAGTACTTC. It specifies CASSIARTGGHEQYF.

The table lists this clone with a count of one. The chain is built from TRBV11-3 and TRBJ1-2; 10 bases map to TRBD1. The CDR3 has 14 residues. The germline V gene encodes CDR1 SGHNT and CDR2 YENEEA. Unmatched junction bases numbered 5, after V lost 2 bases and J lost 8 bases. The CDR3 DNA reads TGTGCCAGCAGCTTAAGGGACAGGGGCTTGGGCTACACCTTC. As protein: CASSLRDRGLGYTF.

This sequence joins TRBV5-5 and TRBJ2-7; TRBD2 agrees at 10 bases. Germline trimming cut 2 bases from V and 6 bases from J; bases unmatched to any gene: 11. There are 16 residues in the CDR3. CDR1 and CDR2 (germline): SGHKS, YYEKEE (reference sequence). The CDR3 loop is CASSLFAAGGQVEQYF. The CDR3 DNA follows: TGTGCCAGCAGCTTATTTGCAGCGGGAGGGCAGGTCGAGCAGTACTTC.

This chain links TRBV29-1 with TRBJ1-6; D remains ambiguous. In germline, CDR1 is SQVTM, CDR2 ANQGSEA. This CDR3 spans 13 amino acids. Trimming took off 5 bases at V and 6 bases at J, with 11 bases between the two ends. The CDR3 reads CSVREGLNSPLHF. As DNA, the CDR3 is TGCAGCGTTCGGGAAGGGCTTAATTCACCCCTCCACTTT.

The CDR3 nucleotides are TGTGCCAGCGGAGACAGGGAGAACACTGAAGCTTTCTTT. Amino acids: CASGDRENTEAFF. The genes are TRBV11-2 and TRBJ1-1; 7 bases are a match to TRBD1. Germline V gene sequence: CDR1 SGHAT, CDR2 FQNNGV. CDR3 length: 13 amino acids. V was clipped by 8 bases and J by 1 base; unmatched bases: 4.

In this sample, this clone turned up a few times. The chain combines TRBV28 with TRBJ1-2, with D unresolved. This CDR3 has 13 amino acids. V gave up 8 bases and J gave up 7 bases, with 17 bases separating them. Germline V gene sequence: CDR1 MDHEN, CDR2 SYDVKM. Here the CDR3 DNA reads TGTGCCAGCCGCCCTGGGCGCCCCGGTGGCTACACCTTC. It translates to CASRPGRPGGYTF.

This clone appeared once. The rearrangement uses TRBV6-5 and TRBJ2-7; D remains ambiguous. The CDR3 length is 16 residues. The V gene's germline CDR1 is MNHEY and CDR2 SVGAGI. V lost 2 bases, J lost 0 bases, and 14 bases lay in between. CDR3 region: CASSYGSWADSYEQYF. CDR3 DNA: TGTGCCAGCAGTTACGGCTCGTGGGCCGACTCCTACGAGCAGTACTTC.

V gene TRBV29-1 combines with J gene TRBJ1-1, with D perhaps TRBD1 (5 bases). Germline V gene lookup returns CDR1 SQVTM and CDR2 ANQGSEA. The CDR3 totals 12 residues. Trimming removed 4 bases from V and 4 bases from J, with 10 bases in between. The CDR3 bases are TGCAGCGTTGCTAGGGGTGGCACTGAAGCTTTCTTT. This encodes CSVARGGTEAFF.

The chain has TRBV19 and TRBJ2-2, with 10 bases lining up with TRBD1. Losses at the gene ends were 9 bases for V and 7 bases for J; bases not matched to a gene: 17. Per germline, CDR1 LNHDA and CDR2 SQIVND (reference sequence). The CDR3 runs to 17 residues. The CDR3: CASLDWTGGRSVGELFF. CDR3 DNA: TGTGCCAGCCTAGACTGGACAGGGGGTAGAAGTGTCGGGGAGCTGTTTTTT.

This sequence joins TRBV6-2 or TRBV6-3 and TRBJ1-5; the D is unclear. The CDR3 extends over 15 amino acids. Germline V CDR1 and CDR2: MNHEY, SVGEGT. V was trimmed by 6 bases and J by 1 base, leaving 13 bases between them. The CDR3 DNA sequence: TGTGCCAGCAGCCTCATGCAGCGGAGCAATCAGCCCCAGCATTTT. Translation gives CASSLMQRSNQPQHF.

The chain links TRBV6-2 or TRBV6-3 to TRBJ2-7, with 8 bases identical to TRBD1. The CDR3 runs to 14 residues. V dropped 6 bases and J dropped 3; count of bases not matched to a gene: 7. The germline V gene encodes CDR1 MNHEY and CDR2 SVGEGT. The DNA of the CDR3 is TGTGCCAGCAGCACGGGACAGGTCAACTACGAGCAGTACTTC. Amino acids: CASSTGQVNYEQYF.

J is TRBJ1-1 and V is TRBV4-3, with D maybe TRBD1 (5 bases). V lost 2 bases to trimming and J lost 6 bases, with 13 bases between them. Germline V gives CDR1 LGHNA, CDR2 YSLEER. The CDR3 loop spans 14 amino acids. This chain's CDR3 is CASSQLTDRAEAFF. CDR3 sequence (DNA): TGCGCCAGCAGCCAACTTACAGACAGAGCTGAAGCTTTCTTT.

This clone has a single count. The gene calls are TRBV3-1 (or the pseudogene TRBV3-2) and TRBJ2-7; D remains unclear. The CDR3 loop spans 12 amino acids. Germline V gene data show CDR1 as LGHDT and CDR2 as YNNKEL (reference sequence). Trimming stripped 0 bases from V and 6 bases from J, with 6 bases between. For the CDR3, the DNA is TGTGCCAGCAGCCAAGAGCGAGGCGAGCAGTACTTC. Encoded protein: CASSQERGEQYF.